This T cell receptor (beta chain) derives from a study of blood T cell repertoires in COVID-19. Sequencing used immunoSEQ multiplex PCR; TCRdb keeps in-frame clones, though not all of them. The data show 300,000 to 450,000 clones, around 90% seen once. Per germline, CDR1 ENHRY and CDR2 SYGVKD. V was trimmed by 3 bases and J by 6 bases, leaving 17 bases between them. The CDR3 has 15 residues. Sequencing was performed on peripheral blood. The chain is built from TRBV10-3 and TRBJ1-2, with a weak D call TRBD1 (6 bases). The TCR originated in a woman in her fifties or sixties with COVID-19, enrolled during active disease. This CDR3 reads CAISDRQGSRDGYTF. The CDR3, as DNA: TGTGCCATCAGTGATCGGCAGGGGAGTAGGGATGGCTACACCTTC.